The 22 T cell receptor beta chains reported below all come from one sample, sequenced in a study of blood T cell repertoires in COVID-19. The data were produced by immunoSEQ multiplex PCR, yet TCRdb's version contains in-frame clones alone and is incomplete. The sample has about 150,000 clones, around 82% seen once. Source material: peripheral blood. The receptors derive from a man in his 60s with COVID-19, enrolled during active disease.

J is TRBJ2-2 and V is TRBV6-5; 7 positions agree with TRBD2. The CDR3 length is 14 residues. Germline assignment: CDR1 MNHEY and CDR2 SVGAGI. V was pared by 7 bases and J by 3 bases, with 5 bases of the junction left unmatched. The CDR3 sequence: CASKTSHDTGELFF. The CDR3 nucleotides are TGTGCCAGCAAGACTAGCCACGACACCGGGGAGCTGTTTTTT.

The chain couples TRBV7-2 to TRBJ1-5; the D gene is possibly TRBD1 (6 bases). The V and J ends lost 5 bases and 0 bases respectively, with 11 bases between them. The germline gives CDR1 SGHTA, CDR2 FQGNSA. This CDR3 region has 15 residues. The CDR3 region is CASSRQGISNQPQHF. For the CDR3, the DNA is TGTGCCAGCAGCCGCCAGGGGATTAGCAATCAGCCCCAGCATTTT.

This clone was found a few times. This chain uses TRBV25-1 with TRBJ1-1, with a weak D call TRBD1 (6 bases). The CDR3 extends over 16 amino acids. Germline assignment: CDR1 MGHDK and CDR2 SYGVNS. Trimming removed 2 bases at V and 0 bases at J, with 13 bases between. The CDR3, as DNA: TGTGCCAGCAGTGAAGGTTGGGGGACACTGAACACTGAAGCTTTCTTT. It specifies CASSEGWGTLNTEAFF.

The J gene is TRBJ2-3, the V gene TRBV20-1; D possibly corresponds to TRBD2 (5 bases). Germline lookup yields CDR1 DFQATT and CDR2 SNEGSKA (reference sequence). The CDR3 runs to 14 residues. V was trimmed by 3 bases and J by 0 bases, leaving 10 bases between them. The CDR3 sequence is CSASGSASTDTQYF. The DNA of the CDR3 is TGCAGTGCTAGTGGGAGTGCTAGCACAGATACGCAGTATTTT.

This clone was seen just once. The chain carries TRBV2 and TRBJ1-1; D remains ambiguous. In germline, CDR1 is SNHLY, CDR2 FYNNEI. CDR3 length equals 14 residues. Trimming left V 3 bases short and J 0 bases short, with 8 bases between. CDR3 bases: TGTGCCAGCAGTGAGCGGGCGCTGAACACTGAAGCTTTCTTT. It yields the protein CASSERALNTEAFF.

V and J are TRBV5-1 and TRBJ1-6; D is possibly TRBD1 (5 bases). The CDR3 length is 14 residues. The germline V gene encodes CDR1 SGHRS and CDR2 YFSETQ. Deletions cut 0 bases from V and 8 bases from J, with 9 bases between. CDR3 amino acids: CASSLGQWDSPLHF. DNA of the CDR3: TGCGCCAGCAGCTTGGGACAGTGGGATTCACCCCTCCACTTT.

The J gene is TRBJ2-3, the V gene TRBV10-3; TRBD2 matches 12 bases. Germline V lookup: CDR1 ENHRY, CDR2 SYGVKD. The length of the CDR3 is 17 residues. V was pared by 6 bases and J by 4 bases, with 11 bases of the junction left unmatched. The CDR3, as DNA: TGTGCCATCAGCCACGGACGGACTAGCGGGGTTGCAGATACGCAGTATTTT. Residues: CAISHGRTSGVADTQYF.

The CDR3 DNA follows: TGTGCCAGCAGCCCCAGGACTGTTTCTGGAAACACCATATATTTT. Translating it yields CASSPRTVSGNTIYF. The rearrangement uses TRBV9 and TRBJ1-3; D is undetermined. The CDR3 totals 15 residues. V lost 4 bases, J lost 1 base, and 12 bases lay in between. Germline V lookup: CDR1 SGDLS, CDR2 YYNGEE.

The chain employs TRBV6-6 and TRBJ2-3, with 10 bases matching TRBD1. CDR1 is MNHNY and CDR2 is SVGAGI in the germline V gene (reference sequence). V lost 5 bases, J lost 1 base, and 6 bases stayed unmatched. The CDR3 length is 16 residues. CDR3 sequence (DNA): TGTGCCAGCAGTCATCAGACAGGGGGCGGCACAGATACGCAGTATTTT. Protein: CASSHQTGGGTDTQYF.

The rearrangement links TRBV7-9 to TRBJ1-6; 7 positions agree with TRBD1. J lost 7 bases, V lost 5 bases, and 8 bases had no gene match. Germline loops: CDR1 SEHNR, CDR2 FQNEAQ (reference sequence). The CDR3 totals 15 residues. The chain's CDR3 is CASSGGQIRNSPLHF. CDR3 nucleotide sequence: TGTGCCAGCAGCGGGGGACAGATAAGGAATTCACCCCTCCACTTT.

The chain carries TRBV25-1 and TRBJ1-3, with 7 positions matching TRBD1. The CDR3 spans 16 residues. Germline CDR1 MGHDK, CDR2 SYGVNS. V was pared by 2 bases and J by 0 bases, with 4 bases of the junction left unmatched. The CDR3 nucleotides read TGTGCCAGCAGTGAACCCGGGACAGCCTCTGGAAACACCATATATTTT. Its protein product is CASSEPGTASGNTIYF.

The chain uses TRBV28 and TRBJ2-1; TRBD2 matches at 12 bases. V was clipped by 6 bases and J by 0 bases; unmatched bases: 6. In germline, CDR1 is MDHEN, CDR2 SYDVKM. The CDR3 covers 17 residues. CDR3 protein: CASRTSGGSPSYNEQFF. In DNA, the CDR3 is TGTGCCAGCAGAACTAGCGGGGGGTCCCCCTCCTACAATGAGCAGTTCTTC.

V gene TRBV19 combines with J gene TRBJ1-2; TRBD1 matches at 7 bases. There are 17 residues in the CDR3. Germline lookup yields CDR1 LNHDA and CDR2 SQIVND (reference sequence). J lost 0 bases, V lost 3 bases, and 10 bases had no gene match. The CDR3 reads CASSIRQGPTTNYGYTF. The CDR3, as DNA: TGTGCCAGTAGTATCCGACAGGGTCCCACCACTAACTATGGCTACACCTTC.

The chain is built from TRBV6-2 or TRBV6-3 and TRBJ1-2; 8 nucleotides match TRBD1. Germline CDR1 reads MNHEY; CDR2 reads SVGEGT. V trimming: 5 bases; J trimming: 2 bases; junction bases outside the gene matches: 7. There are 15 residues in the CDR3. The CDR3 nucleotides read TGTGCCAGCAGTGACTACGACAGGGGCAACTATGGCTACACCTTC. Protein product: CASSDYDRGNYGYTF.

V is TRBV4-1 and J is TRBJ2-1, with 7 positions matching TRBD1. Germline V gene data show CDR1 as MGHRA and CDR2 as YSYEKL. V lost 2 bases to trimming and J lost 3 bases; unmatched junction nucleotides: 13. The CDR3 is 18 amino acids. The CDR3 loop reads CASSQRGRSRDSYNEQFF. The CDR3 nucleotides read TGCGCCAGCAGCCAACGTGGCCGGTCCCGGGACAGCTACAATGAGCAGTTCTTC.

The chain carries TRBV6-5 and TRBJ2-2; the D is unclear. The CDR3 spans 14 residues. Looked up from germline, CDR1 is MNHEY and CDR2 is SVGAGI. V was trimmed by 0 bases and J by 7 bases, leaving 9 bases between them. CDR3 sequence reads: CASSYSRNIGELFF. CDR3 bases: TGTGCCAGCAGTTACTCGCGGAATATCGGGGAGCTGTTTTTT.

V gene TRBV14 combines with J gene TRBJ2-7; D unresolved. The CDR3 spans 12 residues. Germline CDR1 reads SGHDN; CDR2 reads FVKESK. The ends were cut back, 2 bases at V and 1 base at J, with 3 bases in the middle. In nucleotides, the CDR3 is TGTGCCAGCAGCCAACTATCCTACGAGCAGTACTTC. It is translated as CASSQLSYEQYF.

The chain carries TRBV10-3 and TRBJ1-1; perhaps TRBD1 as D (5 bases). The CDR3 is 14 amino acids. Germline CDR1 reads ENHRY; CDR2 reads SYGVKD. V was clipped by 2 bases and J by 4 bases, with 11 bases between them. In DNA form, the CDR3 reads TGTGCCATCAGTGAGATTCCAGGGATCACTGAAGCTTTCTTT. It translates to CAISEIPGITEAFF.

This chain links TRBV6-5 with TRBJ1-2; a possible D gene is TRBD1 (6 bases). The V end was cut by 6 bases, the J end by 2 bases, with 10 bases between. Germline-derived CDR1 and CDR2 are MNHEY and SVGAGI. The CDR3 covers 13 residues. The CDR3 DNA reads TGTGCCAGCAGCTCAGGGGTAAACTATGGCTACACCTTC. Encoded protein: CASSSGVNYGYTF.

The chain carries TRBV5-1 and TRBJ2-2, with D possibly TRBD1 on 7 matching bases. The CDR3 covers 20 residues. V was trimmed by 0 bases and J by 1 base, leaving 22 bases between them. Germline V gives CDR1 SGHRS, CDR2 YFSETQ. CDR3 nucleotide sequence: TGCGCCAGCAGCTTGGTGGTGACAGGGAGTCGCGGGAAGAACACCGGGGAGCTGTTTTTT. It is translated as CASSLVVTGSRGKNTGELFF.

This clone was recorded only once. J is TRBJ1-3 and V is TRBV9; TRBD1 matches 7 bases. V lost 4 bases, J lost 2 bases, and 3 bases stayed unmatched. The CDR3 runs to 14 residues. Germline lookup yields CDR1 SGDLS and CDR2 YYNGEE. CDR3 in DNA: TGTGCCAGCAGCTCCGACAGGGCTGGAAACACCATATATTTT. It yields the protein CASSSDRAGNTIYF.

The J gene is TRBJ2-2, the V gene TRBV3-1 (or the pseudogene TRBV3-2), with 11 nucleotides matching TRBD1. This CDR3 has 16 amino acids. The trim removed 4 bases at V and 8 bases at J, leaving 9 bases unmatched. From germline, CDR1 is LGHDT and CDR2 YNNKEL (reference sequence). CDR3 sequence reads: CASSRLGQGASGELFF. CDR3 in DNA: TGTGCCAGCAGCCGACTCGGACAGGGGGCATCTGGGGAGCTGTTTTTT.